The rows below give T cell receptor beta chains drawn from one sample of a study of blood T cell repertoires in COVID-19. Generated by immunoSEQ multiplex PCR, the TCRdb table keeps only in-frame clones and is missing some. Of under 150,000 clones detected, over 70% appear once; the ten largest clones hold about 1.6%. Sequencing used peripheral blood. All receptors come from a man in his fifties or sixties with acute or convalescent COVID-19. CDR3s include the opening cysteine and the closing phenylalanine or tryptophan. A D gene is named only where the DNA matches it firmly. Part of the rows lack a size; the others show once, few, many or a class for expanded clones.

CDR3 length	D gene	clone size	J gene	V gene	CDR3 protein	CDR3 DNA
14	.	.	TRBJ1-6	TRBV10-3	CAISLGQNNSPLHF	TGTGCCATCAGTCTCGGACAAAATAATTCACCCCTCCACTTT
13	.	.	TRBJ1-2	TRBV12-3/TRBV12-4	CASSPLGQGGNTF	TGTGCCAGCAGTCCCCTCGGGCAGGGCGGAAACACCTTC
14	TRBD1	.	TRBJ1-5	TRBV6-5	CASSYGTGVQPQHF	TGTGCCAGCAGTTACGGGACAGGGGTTCAGCCCCAGCATTTT
17	.	.	TRBJ1-5	TRBV4-1	CASSQDVDTGGTQPQHF	TGCGCCAGCAGCCAAGATGTGGACACGGGTGGTACTCAGCCCCAGCATTTT
13	.	.	TRBJ1-2	TRBV11-2	CASSFAANYGYTF	TGTGCCAGCAGCTTTGCAGCTAACTATGGCTACACCTTC
13	.	.	TRBJ1-4	TRBV5-1	CASSTLGSEKLFF	TGCGCCAGCAGCACTCTGGGCAGCGAAAAACTGTTTTTT
14	TRBD1	few	TRBJ1-1	TRBV6-5	CASKIQGIKSEAFF	TGTGCCAGCAAAATACAGGGGATAAAAAGTGAAGCTTTCTTT
14	TRBD2	few	TRBJ2-5	TRBV5-1	CASGSGGLQETQYF	TGCGCCAGCGGCAGCGGGGGGCTTCAAGAGACCCAGTACTTC
15	TRBD2	.	TRBJ2-2	TRBV11-2	CASRRLAGPGGELFF	TGTGCCAGCAGAAGACTAGCGGGGCCGGGCGGGGAGCTGTTTTTT
15	TRBD1	.	TRBJ2-3	TRBV7-2	CASSSRTGVPDTQYF	TGTGCCAGCAGCTCCCGGACAGGGGTCCCAGATACGCAGTATTTT
15	.	.	TRBJ1-3	TRBV13	CASSPSLGPGNTIYF	TGTGCCAGCAGCCCCAGTCTGGGGCCTGGAAACACCATATATTTT
15	.	once	TRBJ1-2	TRBV4-1	CASSQDYGGYYGYTF	TGCGCCAGCAGCCAAGATTATGGAGGGTACTATGGCTACACCTTC
15	TRBD2	.	TRBJ2-5	TRBV6-1	CASSEGLAIGETQYF	TGTGCCAGCAGTGAGGGACTAGCGATCGGAGAGACCCAGTACTTC
15	.	.	TRBJ1-3	TRBV5-1	CASSHLRVAGNTIYF	TGCGCCAGCAGCCACTTGCGGGTCGCGGGAAACACCATATATTTT